This T cell receptor beta chain was recovered during a study of blood T cell repertoires in COVID-19. Whole-study context: The United States, Italy and Spain supplied acute and convalescent COVID-19 samples. From T cells, B-cell-depleted T cells, or PBMCs came the material, which was cDNA or gDNA.

Seattle cases were enrolled at active infection and followed longitudinally. Trimming took 2 bases from V and 0 from J; bases not matched to a gene: 3. The CDR3 contains 15 residues. The germline CDR1 and CDR2 sequences are MNHNY and SVGAGI (reference sequence). Authors' analysis steps: Estimates of nucleated cell counts were drawn from the amplification of reference gene primers. Using immunoSEQ multiplex PCR, the repertoire was profiled, and TCRdb retains in-frame clones only, with some absent. V and J calls and clone size follow that table, whereas D and trimming were derived from the DNA. This sample carries about 120,000 clones, around 90% of them seen once, and the ten largest clones take 3.8%. This clone was observed a few times.

The receptor was isolated from a woman between 55 and 75 years old with COVID-19, enrolled during active disease. The chain couples TRBV6-6 to TRBJ1-2; 7 bases map to TRBD1. Source material: peripheral blood. The CDR3 region is CASSYPDRPNYGYTF. In DNA form, the CDR3 reads TGTGCCAGCAGTTACCCGGACAGGCCTAACTATGGCTACACCTTC.